This is a list of T cell receptor beta chains from one sample in a study of blood T cell repertoires in COVID-19. Profiling relied on immunoSEQ multiplex PCR, and the TCRdb table lists in-frame clones only, not all of them. The sample lists approximately 210,000 clones; about 85% were seen once. Sequencing was done on a sample of peripheral blood. All receptors derive from a man aged 40-55 years with acute or convalescent COVID-19. Each CDR3 is given with its conserved first and last residue. The order of the fields is J gene, D gene, clone size, V gene, CDR3 length, CDR3 protein, CDR3 DNA. The D gene is left open where the match is weak. Expanded clones get a size class; other rows say once, few or many, or leave the size out.

J: TRBJ2-1; D: .; size: .; V: TRBV7-6; length: 13; CDR3: CASSRTIYNEQFF; DNA: TGTGCCAGCAGCCGGACAATTTACAATGAGCAGTTCTTC
J: TRBJ1-2; D: .; size: .; V: TRBV2; length: 11; CDR3: CASTMGGGYTF; DNA: TGTGCCAGCACTATGGGGGGTGGCTACACCTTC
J: TRBJ1-1; D: .; size: .; V: TRBV19; length: 13; CDR3: CASRLGLNTEAFF; DNA: TGTGCCAGTAGATTGGGGCTGAACACTGAAGCTTTCTTT
J: TRBJ2-5; D: TRBD2; size: .; V: TRBV11-2; length: 15; CDR3: CASSLNAGGPETQYF; DNA: TGTGCCAGCAGCTTAAATGCGGGAGGGCCGGAGACCCAGTACTTC
J: TRBJ2-2; D: .; size: .; V: TRBV7-7; length: 12; CDR3: CASAQLGRELFF; DNA: TGTGCCAGCGCACAACTGGGCAGGGAGCTGTTTTTT
J: TRBJ1-2; D: .; size: .; V: TRBV19; length: 13; CDR3: CASSIVQGRGYTF; DNA: TGTGCCAGTAGTATCGTACAGGGCCGTGGCTACACCTTC
J: TRBJ1-4; D: TRBD1; size: few; V: TRBV7-9; length: 15; CDR3: CASSRSGTGFEKLFF; DNA: TGTGCCAGCAGCCGTTCCGGGACAGGGTTTGAAAAACTGTTTTTT
J: TRBJ1-2; D: TRBD1; size: .; V: TRBV28; length: 13; CDR3: CASSRDRLGGYTF; DNA: TGTGCCAGCAGTCGGGACAGACTAGGGGGCTACACCTTC
J: TRBJ1-1; D: .; size: .; V: TRBV27; length: 15; CDR3: CASEEAGAGNTEAFF; DNA: TGTGCCAGCGAAGAAGCGGGGGCAGGTAACACTGAAGCTTTCTTT
J: TRBJ1-5; D: .; size: .; V: TRBV2; length: 15; CDR3: CASSGDGADNQPQHF; DNA: TGTGCCAGCAGTGGGGATGGGGCTGACAATCAGCCCCAGCATTTT
J: TRBJ1-2; D: TRBD1; size: .; V: TRBV5-1; length: 17; CDR3: CASTPSPGQGAKNGYTF; DNA: TGCGCCAGTACCCCCTCTCCGGGACAGGGGGCGAAAAATGGCTACACCTTC
J: TRBJ2-3; D: TRBD2; size: .; V: TRBV6-4; length: 15; CDR3: CASSALAGYTDTQYF; DNA: TGTGCCAGCAGTGCCTTAGCGGGGTACACAGATACGCAGTATTTT
J: TRBJ1-2; D: .; size: .; V: TRBV6-5; length: 15; CDR3: CASTGSKTLYYGYTF; DNA: TGTGCCAGCACGGGATCTAAGACGCTCTATTACGGCTACACCTTC
J: TRBJ2-1; D: .; size: .; V: TRBV2; length: 13; CDR3: CASLGGGRNEQFF; DNA: TGTGCCAGCTTAGGGGGGGGGCGAAATGAGCAGTTCTTC